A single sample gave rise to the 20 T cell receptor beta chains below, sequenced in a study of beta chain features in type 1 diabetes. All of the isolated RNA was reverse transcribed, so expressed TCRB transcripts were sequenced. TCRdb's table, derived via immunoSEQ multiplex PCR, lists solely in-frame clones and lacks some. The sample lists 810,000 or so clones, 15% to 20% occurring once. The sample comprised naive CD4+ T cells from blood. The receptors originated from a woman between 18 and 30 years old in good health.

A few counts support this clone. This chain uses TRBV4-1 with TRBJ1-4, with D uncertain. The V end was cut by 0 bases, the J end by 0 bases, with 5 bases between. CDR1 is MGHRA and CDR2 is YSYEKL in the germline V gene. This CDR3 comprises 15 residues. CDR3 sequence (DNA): TGCGCCAGCAGCCAAGAGCATGCAACTAATGAAAAACTGTTTTTT. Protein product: CASSQEHATNEKLFF.

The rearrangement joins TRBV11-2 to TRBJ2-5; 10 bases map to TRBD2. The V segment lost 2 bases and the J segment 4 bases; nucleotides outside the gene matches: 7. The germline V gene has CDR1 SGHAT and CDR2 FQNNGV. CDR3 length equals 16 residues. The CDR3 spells CASSLISGRAGETQYF. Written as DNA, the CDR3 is TGTGCCAGCAGCTTAATCAGCGGGAGGGCTGGAGAGACCCAGTACTTC. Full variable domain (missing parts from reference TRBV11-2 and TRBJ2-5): EAGVAQSPRYKIIEKRQSVAFWCNPISGHATLYWYQQILGQGPKLLIQFQNNGVVDDSQLPKDRFSAERLKGVDSTLKIQPAKLEDSAVYLCASSLISGRAGETQYFGPGTRLLVL.

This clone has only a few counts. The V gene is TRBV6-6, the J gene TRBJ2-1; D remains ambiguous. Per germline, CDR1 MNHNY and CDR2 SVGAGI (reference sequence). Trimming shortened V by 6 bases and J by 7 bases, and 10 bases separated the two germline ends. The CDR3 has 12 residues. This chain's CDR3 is CASSLAGNEQFF. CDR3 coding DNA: TGTGCCAGCAGCCTCGCTGGGAATGAGCAGTTCTTC.

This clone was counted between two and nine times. The CDR3 bases are TGTGCCAGCAGACTGGGACAGCCCACCTACGAGCAGTACTTC. Amino acids: CASRLGQPTYEQYF. The V and J genes are TRBV28 and TRBJ2-7; 7 positions match TRBD1. Germline loops: CDR1 MDHEN, CDR2 SYDVKM. The CDR3 length is 14 residues. Germline trimming cut 6 bases from V and 2 bases from J; bases unmatched to any gene: 7.

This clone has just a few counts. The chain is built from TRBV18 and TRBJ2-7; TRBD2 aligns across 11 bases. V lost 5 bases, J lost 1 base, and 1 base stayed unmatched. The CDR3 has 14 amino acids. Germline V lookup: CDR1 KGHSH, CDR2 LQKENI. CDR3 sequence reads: CASSGLAGSYEQYF. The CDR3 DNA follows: TGTGCCAGCTCAGGACTAGCGGGTTCCTACGAGCAGTACTTC.

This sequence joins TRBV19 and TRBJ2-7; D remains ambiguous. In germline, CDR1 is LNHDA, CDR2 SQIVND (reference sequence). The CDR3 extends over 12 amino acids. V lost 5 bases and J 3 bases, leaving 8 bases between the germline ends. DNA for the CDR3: TGTGCCAGTAGTCCGGACCACTACGAGCAGTACTTC. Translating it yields CASSPDHYEQYF.

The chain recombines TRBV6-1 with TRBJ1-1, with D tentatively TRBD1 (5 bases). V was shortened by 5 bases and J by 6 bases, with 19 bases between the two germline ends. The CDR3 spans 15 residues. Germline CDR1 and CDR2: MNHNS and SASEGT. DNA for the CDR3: TGTGCCAGCAGTCGGGATTTGACAGTTGTTCCTGAAGCTTTCTTT. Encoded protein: CASSRDLTVVPEAFF.

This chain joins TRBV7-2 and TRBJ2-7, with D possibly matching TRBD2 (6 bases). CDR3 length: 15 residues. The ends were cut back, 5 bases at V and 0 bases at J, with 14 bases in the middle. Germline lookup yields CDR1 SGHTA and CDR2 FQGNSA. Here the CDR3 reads CASSTTSVSSYEQYF. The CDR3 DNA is TGTGCCAGCAGCACGACTAGTGTGAGCTCCTACGAGCAGTACTTC.

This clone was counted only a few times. DNA for the CDR3: TGTGCCAGCAGTTCCGACCCGAATCAGCCCCAGCATTTT. It codes for CASSSDPNQPQHF. This chain connects TRBV28 to TRBJ1-5; D not resolved. The CDR3 consists of 13 residues. Germline CDR1 and CDR2: MDHEN and SYDVKM. V gave up 4 bases and J gave up 4 bases, with 8 bases separating them.

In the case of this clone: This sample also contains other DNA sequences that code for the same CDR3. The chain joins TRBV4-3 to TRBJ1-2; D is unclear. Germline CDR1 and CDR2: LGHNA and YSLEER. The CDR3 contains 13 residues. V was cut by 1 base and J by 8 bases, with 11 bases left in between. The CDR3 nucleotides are TGCGCCAGCAGCCAAGTTGTCGGGTACGGCTACACCTTC. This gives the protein CASSQVVGYGYTF.

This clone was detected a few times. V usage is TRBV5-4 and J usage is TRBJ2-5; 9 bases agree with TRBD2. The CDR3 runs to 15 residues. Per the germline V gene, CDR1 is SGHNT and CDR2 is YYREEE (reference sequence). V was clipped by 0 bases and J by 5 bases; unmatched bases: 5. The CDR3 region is CASSLDASGAETQYF. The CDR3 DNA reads TGTGCCAGCAGCTTGGATGCTAGCGGGGCGGAGACCCAGTACTTC. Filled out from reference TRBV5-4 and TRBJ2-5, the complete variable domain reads ETGVTQSPTHLIKTRGQQVTLRCSSQSGHNTVSWYQQALGQGPQFIFQYYREEENGRGNFPPRFSGLQFPNYSSELNVNALELDDSALYLCASSLDASGAETQYFGPGTRLLVL.

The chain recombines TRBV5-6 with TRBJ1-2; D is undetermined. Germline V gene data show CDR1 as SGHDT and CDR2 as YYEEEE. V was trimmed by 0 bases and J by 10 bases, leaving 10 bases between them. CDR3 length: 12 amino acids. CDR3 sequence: CASSLGDLDYTF. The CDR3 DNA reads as TGTGCCAGCAGCTTGGGAGATCTAGACTACACCTTC.

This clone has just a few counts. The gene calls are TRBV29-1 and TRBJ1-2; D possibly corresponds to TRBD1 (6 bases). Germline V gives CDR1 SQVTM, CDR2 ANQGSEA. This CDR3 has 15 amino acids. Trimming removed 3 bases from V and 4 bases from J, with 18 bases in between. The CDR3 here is CSVDTGPRGGYGYTF. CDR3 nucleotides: TGCAGCGTTGATACAGGGCCCCGAGGCGGCTATGGCTACACCTTC.

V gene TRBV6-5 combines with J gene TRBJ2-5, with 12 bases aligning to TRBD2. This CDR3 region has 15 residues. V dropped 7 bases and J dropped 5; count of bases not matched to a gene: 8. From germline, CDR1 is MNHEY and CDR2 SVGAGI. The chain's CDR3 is CASTRLAGAWETQYF. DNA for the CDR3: TGTGCCAGCACAAGACTAGCGGGAGCCTGGGAGACCCAGTACTTC.

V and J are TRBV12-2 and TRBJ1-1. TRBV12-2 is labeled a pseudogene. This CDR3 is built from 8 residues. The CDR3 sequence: CASRLSFF. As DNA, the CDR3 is TGTGCAAGTCGCTTATCTTTCTTT.

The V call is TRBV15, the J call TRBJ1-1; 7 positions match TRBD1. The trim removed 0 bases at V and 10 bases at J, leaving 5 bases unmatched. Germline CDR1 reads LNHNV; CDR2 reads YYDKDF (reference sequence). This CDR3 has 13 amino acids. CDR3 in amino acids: CATSRDFPGGAFF. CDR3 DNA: TGTGCCACCAGCAGAGACTTTCCAGGGGGAGCTTTCTTT.

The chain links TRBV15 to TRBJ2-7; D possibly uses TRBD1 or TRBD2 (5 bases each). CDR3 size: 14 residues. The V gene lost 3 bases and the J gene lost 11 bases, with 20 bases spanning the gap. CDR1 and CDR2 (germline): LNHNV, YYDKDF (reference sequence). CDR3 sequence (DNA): TGTGCCACCAGCAGCAGAACTCAGGGCCGGGGCGAGTACTTC. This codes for CATSSRTQGRGEYF.

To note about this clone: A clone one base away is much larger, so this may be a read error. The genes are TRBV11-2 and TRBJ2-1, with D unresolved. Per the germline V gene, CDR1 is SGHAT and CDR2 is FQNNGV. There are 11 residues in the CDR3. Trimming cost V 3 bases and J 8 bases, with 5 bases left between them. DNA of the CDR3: TGTGCCAGCAGCTTGTACGATGAGCAGTTCTTC. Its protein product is CASSLYDEQFF. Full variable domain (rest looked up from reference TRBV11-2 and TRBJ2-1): EAGVAQSPRYKIIEKRQSVAFWCNPISGHATLYWYQQILGQGPKLLIQFQNNGVVDDSQLPKDRFSAERLKGVDSTLKIQPAKLEDSAVYLCASSLYDEQFFGPGTRLTVL.

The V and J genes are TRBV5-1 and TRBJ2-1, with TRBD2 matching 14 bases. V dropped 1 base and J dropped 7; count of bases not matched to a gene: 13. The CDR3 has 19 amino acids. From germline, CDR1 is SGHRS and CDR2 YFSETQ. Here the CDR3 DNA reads TGCGCCAGCAGCTTGTGGGGGGACCCCGGGACTAGCGGGAGAAATGAGCAGTTCTTC. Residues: CASSLWGDPGTSGRNEQFF.

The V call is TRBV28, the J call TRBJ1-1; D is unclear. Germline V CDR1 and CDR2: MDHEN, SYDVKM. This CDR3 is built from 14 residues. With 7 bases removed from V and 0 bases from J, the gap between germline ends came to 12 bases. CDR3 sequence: CASNKEPLNTEAFF. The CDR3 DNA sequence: TGTGCCAGCAATAAGGAACCTCTGAACACTGAAGCTTTCTTT.